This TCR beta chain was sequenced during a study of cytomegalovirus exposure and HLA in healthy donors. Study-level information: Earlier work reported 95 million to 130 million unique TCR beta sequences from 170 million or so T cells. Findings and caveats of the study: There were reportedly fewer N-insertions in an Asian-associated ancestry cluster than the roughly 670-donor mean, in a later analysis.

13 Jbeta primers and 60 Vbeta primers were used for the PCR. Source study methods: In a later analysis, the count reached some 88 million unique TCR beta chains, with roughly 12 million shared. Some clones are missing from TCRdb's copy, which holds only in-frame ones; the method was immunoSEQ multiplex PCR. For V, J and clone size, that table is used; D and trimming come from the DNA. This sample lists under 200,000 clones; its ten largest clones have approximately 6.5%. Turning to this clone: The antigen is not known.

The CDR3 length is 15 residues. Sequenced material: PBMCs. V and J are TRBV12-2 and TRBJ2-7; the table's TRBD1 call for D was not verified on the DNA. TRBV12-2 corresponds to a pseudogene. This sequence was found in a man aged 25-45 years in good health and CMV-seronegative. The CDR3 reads CASRLPPGQGHEQYF. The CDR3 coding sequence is TGTGCAAGTCGCTTACCTCCGGGACAGGGCCACGAGCAGTACTTC.